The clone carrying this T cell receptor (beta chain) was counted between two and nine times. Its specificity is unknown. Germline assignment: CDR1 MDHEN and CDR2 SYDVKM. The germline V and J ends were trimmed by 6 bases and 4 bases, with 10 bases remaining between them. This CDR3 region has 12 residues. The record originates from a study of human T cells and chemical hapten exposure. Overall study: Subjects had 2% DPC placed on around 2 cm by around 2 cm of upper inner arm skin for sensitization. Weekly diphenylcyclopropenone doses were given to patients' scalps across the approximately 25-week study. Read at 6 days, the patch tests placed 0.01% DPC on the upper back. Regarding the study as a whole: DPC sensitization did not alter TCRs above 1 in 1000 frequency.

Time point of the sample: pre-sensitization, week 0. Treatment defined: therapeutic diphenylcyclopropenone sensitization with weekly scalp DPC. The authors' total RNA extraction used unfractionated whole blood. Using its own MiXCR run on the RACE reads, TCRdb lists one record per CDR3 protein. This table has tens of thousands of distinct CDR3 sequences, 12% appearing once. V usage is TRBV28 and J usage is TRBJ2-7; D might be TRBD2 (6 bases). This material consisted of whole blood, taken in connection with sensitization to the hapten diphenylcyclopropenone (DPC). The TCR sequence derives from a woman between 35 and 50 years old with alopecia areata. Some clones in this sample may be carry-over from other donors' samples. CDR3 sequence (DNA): TGTGCCAGCAGCAGGGCGGGGTACGAGCAGTACTTC. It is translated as CASSRAGYEQYF.